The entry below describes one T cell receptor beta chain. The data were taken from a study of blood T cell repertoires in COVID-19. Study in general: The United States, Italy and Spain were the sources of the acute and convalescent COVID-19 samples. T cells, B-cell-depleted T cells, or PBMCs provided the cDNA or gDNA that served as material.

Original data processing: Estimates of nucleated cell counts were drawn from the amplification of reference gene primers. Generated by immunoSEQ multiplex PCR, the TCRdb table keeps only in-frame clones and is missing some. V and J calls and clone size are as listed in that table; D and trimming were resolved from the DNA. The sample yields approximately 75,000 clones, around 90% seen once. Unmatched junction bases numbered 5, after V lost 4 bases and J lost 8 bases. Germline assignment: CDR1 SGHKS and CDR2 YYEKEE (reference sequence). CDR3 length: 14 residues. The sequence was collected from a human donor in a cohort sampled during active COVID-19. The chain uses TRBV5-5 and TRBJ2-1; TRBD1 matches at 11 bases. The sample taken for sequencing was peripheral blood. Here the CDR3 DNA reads TGTGCCAGCAGCCGGACAGGGGGCATGGATGAGCAGTTCTTC. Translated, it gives CASSRTGGMDEQFF.